This TCR beta chain was recorded in a study of brain T cells in children with intractable seizures. Points from the study as a whole: Pre- and post-surgery blood differed in depth, so pre-surgery absences may be undersampling.

The CDR3 contains 16 residues. Concerning this clone itself: Its specificity is not known.

TCRdb's copy holds only in-frame clones and misses some; the assay was immunoSEQ multiplex PCR. The data show about 340,000 clones, over 90% seen once. The time point here: blood from clinic visit 5 months post-surgery; TSC patient then seizure free. Surgery cases with the highest brain T cell transcript signatures were chosen for sequencing. Before surgery, patients took at least one anti-epileptic drug. The material was peripheral blood, obtained 4 to 5 months after surgery. This sequence was found in a boy under two years old with tuberous sclerosis and intractable seizures. J is TRBJ2-7 and V is TRBV21-1; TRBD2 is taken as the D call from the table, unchecked against the DNA. TRBV21-1 is marked as a pseudogene. The CDR3 here is CASSKRWTSVKNEQYF. The CDR3, as DNA: TGTGCCAGCAGCAAACGGTGGACTAGCGTAAAGAACGAGCAGTACTTC.